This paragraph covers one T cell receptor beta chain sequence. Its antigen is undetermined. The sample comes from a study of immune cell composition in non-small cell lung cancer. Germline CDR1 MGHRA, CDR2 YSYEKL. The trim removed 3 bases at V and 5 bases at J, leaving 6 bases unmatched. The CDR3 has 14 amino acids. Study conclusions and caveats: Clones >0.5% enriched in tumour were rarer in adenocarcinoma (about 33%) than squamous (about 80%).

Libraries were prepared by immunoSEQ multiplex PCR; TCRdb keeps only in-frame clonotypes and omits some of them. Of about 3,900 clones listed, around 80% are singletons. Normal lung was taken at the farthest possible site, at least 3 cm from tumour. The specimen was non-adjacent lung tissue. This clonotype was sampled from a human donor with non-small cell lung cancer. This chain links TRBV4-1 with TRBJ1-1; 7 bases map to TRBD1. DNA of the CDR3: TGCGCCAGCAGCCAGGGCAGGGGGGTAACTGAAGCTTTCTTT. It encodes CASSQGRGVTEAFF.